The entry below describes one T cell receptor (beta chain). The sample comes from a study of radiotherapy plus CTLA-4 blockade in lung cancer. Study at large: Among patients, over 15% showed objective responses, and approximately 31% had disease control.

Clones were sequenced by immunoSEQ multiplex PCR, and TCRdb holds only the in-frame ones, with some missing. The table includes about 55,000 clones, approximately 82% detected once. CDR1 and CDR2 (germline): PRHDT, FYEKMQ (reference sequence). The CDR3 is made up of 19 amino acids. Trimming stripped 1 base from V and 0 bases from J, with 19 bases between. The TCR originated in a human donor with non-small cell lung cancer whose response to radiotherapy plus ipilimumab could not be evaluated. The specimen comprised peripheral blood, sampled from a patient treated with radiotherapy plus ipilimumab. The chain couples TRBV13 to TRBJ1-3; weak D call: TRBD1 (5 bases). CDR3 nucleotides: TGTGCCAGCAGCTTAGTAGCGGGGGTGGCGGGAGCCTCTGGAAACACCATATATTTT. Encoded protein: CASSLVAGVAGASGNTIYF. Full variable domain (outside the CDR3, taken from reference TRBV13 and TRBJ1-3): AAGVIQSPRHLIKEKRETATLKCYPIPRHDTVYWYQQGPGQDPQFLISFYEKMQSDKGSIPDRFSAQQFSDYHSELNMSSLELGDSALYFCASSLVAGVAGASGNTIYFGEGSWLTVV.